This is a list of T cell receptor beta chains from one sample in a study of cytomegalovirus exposure and HLA in healthy donors. Some clones are missing from TCRdb's copy, which holds only in-frame ones; the method was immunoSEQ multiplex PCR. This repertoire shows 60,000 to 75,000 clones, 73% found once; its top ten account for 5.4%. Sequencing was done on a sample of PBMCs. The source of these receptors is a man aged 50 or older in good health and CMV-seronegative. Both conserved end residues are part of each CDR3. Each record gives: clone size, J gene, V gene, D gene, CDR3 DNA, CDR3 protein. A D gene is named only where the DNA matches it firmly. Clone size is shown for a subset of rows, as once, few, many or a class of expanded clone.

.	TRBJ1-1	TRBV5-4	.	TGTGCCAGCAGCCCCGCCCGGGGTCCGAACACTGAAGCTTTCTTT	CASSPARGPNTEAFF
.	TRBJ1-1	TRBV28	.	TGTGCCAGCAGCCAATCACCAATAGAGGGAGCTTTCTTT	CASSQSPIEGAFF
.	TRBJ2-3	TRBV30	.	TGTGCCTGGAGCCGCAACCAAATGCGGGGTAGCACAGATACGCAGTATTTT	CAWSRNQMRGSTDTQYF
.	TRBJ1-5	TRBV19	.	TGTGCCAGTCGGAATGAGGGATATAGCAATCAGCCCCAGCATTTT	CASRNEGYSNQPQHF
.	TRBJ2-7	TRBV7-7	.	TGTGCTAGCAGCTTAGGTGCAGGGGAGAGATACGAGCAGTACTTC	CASSLGAGERYEQYF
.	TRBJ2-5	TRBV7-6	.	TGTGCCAGCAGCTTACCCGCCACCGGGGAGACCCAGTACTTC	CASSLPATGETQYF
.	TRBJ1-3	TRBV6-1	.	TGTGCCAGCAGACCCCAGGGCTCTGGGAACACCATATATTTT	CASRPQGSGNTIYF
.	TRBJ2-1	TRBV11-3	TRBD1	TGTGCCAGCAGCTTACTCCCAGGACAGGGGGCGGGCAATGAGCAGTTCTTC	CASSLLPGQGAGNEQFF
.	TRBJ2-2	TRBV7-6	TRBD2	TGTGCCAGCAGCTTGGGTAGCGGGGGGGCAGGTTTCACCGGGGAGCTGTTTTTT	CASSLGSGGAGFTGELFF
.	TRBJ2-1	TRBV27	TRBD1	TGTGCCAGCAGTTTTAGGGACAGCTCAAATGAGCAGTTCTTC	CASSFRDSSNEQFF
.	TRBJ2-1	TRBV19	TRBD2	TGTGCCAGTAGTATGGATAGCGGGGGGGTATCCTACAATGAGCAGTTCTTC	CASSMDSGGVSYNEQFF
.	TRBJ2-3	TRBV10-3	.	TGTGCCATCAGATCGACAGGAGATACGCAGTATTTT	CAIRSTGDTQYF
.	TRBJ2-3	TRBV6-1	.	TGTGCCAGCAGTGAGAGAAGGGGGATGGGGTATTTT	CASSERRGMGYF
once	TRBJ2-7	TRBV5-1	.	TGCGCCAGCAGCTTTGGATTGGCAGGAAACTACGAGCAGTACTTC	CASSFGLAGNYEQYF
.	TRBJ1-1	TRBV28	TRBD1	TGTGCCAGCAGTTTAGGGGGACAGTACACTGAAGCTTTCTTT	CASSLGGQYTEAFF
.	TRBJ2-5	TRBV29-1	TRBD2	TGCAGCGTTGATCGGGGAGGGGAGACCCAGTACTTC	CSVDRGGETQYF
.	TRBJ2-1	TRBV27	.	TGTGCCAGCAGTAACAGGGGGAGCGGGGAGAGCTCCTACAATGAGCAGTTCTTC	CASSNRGSGESSYNEQFF
.	TRBJ2-3	TRBV6-4	TRBD2	TGTGCCAGCAGTGCCGGGACTAGCGGGGGCACAGATACGCAGTATTTT	CASSAGTSGGTDTQYF
.	TRBJ1-1	TRBV2	.	TGTGCCAGCAGTCGGGGGTTGGGAGTAAACACTGAAGCTTTCTTT	CASSRGLGVNTEAFF
few	TRBJ1-4	TRBV2	.	TGTGCCAGCAGTGAGCCAGGGGTTGAAGAAAAACTGTTTTTT	CASSEPGVEEKLFF
.	TRBJ1-2	TRBV6-1	.	TGTGCCAGCAGTGAAGACGGGGCTAACTATGGCTACACCTTC	CASSEDGANYGYTF
.	TRBJ1-1	TRBV7-9	.	TGTGCCAGCAGCTGGGGACTTTCTGAAGCTTTCTTT	CASSWGLSEAFF
.	TRBJ2-1	TRBV7-6	.	TGTGCCAGCAGCTTAGTAAGCGCCCCGTACAATGAGCAGTTCTTC	CASSLVSAPYNEQFF
.	TRBJ2-3	TRBV28	.	TGTGCCAGCAGTTTACAGGGGTCCAACACAGATACGCAGTATTTT	CASSLQGSNTDTQYF
few	TRBJ2-1	TRBV9	TRBD2	TGTGCCAGCAGCGTAAGGGCCCGGGAGGGGTCCAATGAGCAGTTCTTC	CASSVRAREGSNEQFF
.	TRBJ2-5	TRBV12-5	TRBD2	TGTGCTAGTGGCCCGGGGACTAGCGGGGGCGAAGAGACCCAGTACTTC	CASGPGTSGGEETQYF
.	TRBJ1-5	TRBV11-1	.	TGTGCCAGCAGCTTAGGGTCACAGGACTATAGCAATCAGCCCCAGCATTTT	CASSLGSQDYSNQPQHF
.	TRBJ2-7	TRBV9	.	TGTGCCAGCAGCGTAGCCTCGGGACTTTCCTACGAGCAGTACTTC	CASSVASGLSYEQYF
.	TRBJ2-5	TRBV19	TRBD2	TGTGCCAGTAGTAGTAGCGGGGGGGCCCAAGAGACCCAGTACTTC	CASSSSGGAQETQYF